Listed here are 26 T cell receptor beta chains from one sample, sequenced in a study of cytomegalovirus exposure and HLA in healthy donors. Primers included in the PCR were 60 Vbeta and 13 Jbeta primers. Here immunoSEQ multiplex PCR was the method, and the copy in TCRdb shows in-frame clones only, minus some. The sample consists of about 170,000 clones, roughly 80% of them appearing once. Sequencing was performed on PBMCs. These receptors were collected from a female donor in good health and CMV-seronegative.

The gene calls are TRBV28 and TRBJ2-2; D not resolved. The CDR3 has 13 amino acids. Looked up from germline, CDR1 is MDHEN and CDR2 is SYDVKM. The ends were cut back, 7 bases at V and 5 bases at J, with 11 bases in the middle. The CDR3 loop is CASTLLTTGELFF. The CDR3 nucleotides read TGTGCCAGCACCCTCCTAACTACCGGGGAGCTGTTTTTT.

V is TRBV4-3 and J is TRBJ2-1; 12 bases agree with TRBD2. This CDR3 spans 16 amino acids. The germline V gene encodes CDR1 LGHNA and CDR2 YSLEER. V was pared by 0 bases and J by 6 bases, with 3 bases of the junction left unmatched. The CDR3 loop reads CASSQELAGGLNEQFF. CDR3 DNA: TGCGCCAGCAGCCAAGAGCTAGCGGGGGGGCTCAATGAGCAGTTCTTC.

The rearrangement joins TRBV29-1 to TRBJ2-3; tentative D call: TRBD2 (6 bases). The ends were cut back, 4 bases at V and 10 bases at J, with 9 bases in the middle. This CDR3 has 10 amino acids. Germline CDR1 reads SQVTM; CDR2 reads ANQGSEA. The DNA for the CDR3 is TGCAGCGTTGGCCCGGGAGCGCAGTATTTT. Amino acids: CSVGPGAQYF.

The chain uses TRBV5-4 and TRBJ2-7, with 8 nucleotides matching TRBD1. The CDR3 loop spans 16 amino acids. Germline V gives CDR1 SGHNT, CDR2 YYREEE (reference sequence). Trimming removed 2 bases from V and 1 base from J; junction bases left unmatched: 8. CDR3: CASSFKIGQGSYEQYF. The CDR3 DNA reads as TGTGCCAGCAGCTTTAAGATCGGACAGGGTTCCTACGAGCAGTACTTC.

V is TRBV19 and J is TRBJ1-1; 9 positions match TRBD1. Germline loops: CDR1 LNHDA, CDR2 SQIVND (reference sequence). Losses at the gene ends were 1 base for V and 0 bases for J; bases not matched to a gene: 6. The CDR3 has 17 amino acids. The CDR3 nucleotides are TGTGCCAGTAGTATAGGCACCGGGACAGGGATGAACACTGAAGCTTTCTTT. It is translated as CASSIGTGTGMNTEAFF.

The chain has TRBV4-1 and TRBJ1-5; a weak D match, TRBD1 (5 bases). Germline values: CDR1 MGHRA, CDR2 YSYEKL. The CDR3 runs to 16 residues. V was clipped by 0 bases and J by 2 bases, with 11 bases between them. This CDR3 is CASSQEPGGGNQPQHF. CDR3 bases: TGCGCCAGCAGCCAAGAGCCCGGGGGTGGCAATCAGCCCCAGCATTTT.

This chain connects TRBV9 to TRBJ2-3; no firm D call. Trimming pared 4 bases from V and 5 bases from J, leaving 17 bases between. This CDR3 has 15 residues. Germline values: CDR1 SGDLS, CDR2 YYNGEE. CDR3 bases: TGTGCCAGCAGCCCACCCCCGGCGGCTGGAGATACGCAGTATTTT. Translation: CASSPPPAAGDTQYF.

Comments on this clone: The junction departs from germline at one end; a sequencing error may be responsible. Other DNA sequences of this sample code for an identical CDR3. The DNA of the CDR3 is TGTGCTAGCAGTGACACGGCGGGATGGGATTACAATGAGCAGTTCTTC. It is translated as CASSDTAGWDYNEQFF. The rearrangement uses TRBV6-4 and TRBJ2-1; maybe TRBD2 (6 bases). The CDR3 contains 16 residues. Germline assignment: CDR1 MRHNA and CDR2 SNTAGT.

This clone has just a few counts. The chain recombines TRBV19 with TRBJ2-5; possibly TRBD1 for D (5 bases). Germline CDR1 reads LNHDA; CDR2 reads SQIVND (reference sequence). The CDR3 runs to 17 residues. Trimming cost V 3 bases and J 1 base, with 18 bases left between them. As DNA, the CDR3 is TGTGCCAGTAGTATCGGATACACTCAGGGCTTCCAAGAGACCCAGTACTTC. This encodes CASSIGYTQGFQETQYF. Looking up the rest from reference TRBV19 and TRBJ2-5 gives the full variable domain: DGGITQSPKYLFRKEGQNVTLSCEQNLNHDAMYWYRQDPGQGLRLIYYSQIVNDFQKGDIAEGYSVSREKKESFPLTVTSAQKNPTAFYLCASSIGYTQGFQETQYFGPGTRLLVL.

CDR3 amino acids: CASSDGTATNEKLFF. For the CDR3, the DNA is TGTGCCAGCAGTGATGGGACAGCAACTAATGAAAAACTGTTTTTT. The rearrangement joins TRBV6-1 to TRBJ1-4, with 7 bases lining up with TRBD1. Germline assignment: CDR1 MNHNS and CDR2 SASEGT. The CDR3 extends over 15 amino acids. The ends lost 3 bases at V and 0 bases at J; junction bases unmatched: 1.

The chain couples TRBV30 to TRBJ2-3, with 7 bases identical to TRBD2. Germline V CDR1 and CDR2: GTSNPN, SVGIG (reference sequence). Germline trimming cut 1 base from V and 2 bases from J; bases unmatched to any gene: 3. This CDR3 has 14 amino acids. The CDR3 sequence: CAWSGEGSTDTQYF. The CDR3 DNA reads TGTGCCTGGAGTGGGGAGGGATCCACAGATACGCAGTATTTT.

V and J are TRBV4-3 and TRBJ1-2; D gene ambiguous. Germline V gene sequence: CDR1 LGHNA, CDR2 YSLEER. Trimming removed 4 bases from V and 6 bases from J, with 12 bases in between. The CDR3 covers 13 residues. In nucleotides, the CDR3 is TGCGCCAGCAGCCCCCAGAATGGAGATGGCTACACCTTC. This codes for CASSPQNGDGYTF.

The chain joins TRBV9 to TRBJ1-2; no firm D call. This CDR3 contains 12 residues. CDR1 SGDLS and CDR2 YYNGEE come from the germline V gene. Trimming pared 0 bases from V and 8 bases from J, leaving 8 bases between. CDR3 sequence: CASSVESTGYTF. The DNA of the CDR3 is TGTGCCAGCAGCGTAGAATCGACAGGCTACACCTTC. Full variable domain (missing parts from reference TRBV9 and TRBJ1-2): DSGVTQTPKHLITATGQRVTLRCSPRSGDLSVYWYQQSLDQGLQFLIQYYNGEERAKGNILERFSAQQFPDLHSELNLSSLELGDSALYFCASSVESTGYTFGSGTRLTVV.

This clone was seen just once. The rearrangement joins TRBV4-3 to TRBJ1-3; TRBD1 agrees at 7 bases. The germline gives CDR1 LGHNA, CDR2 YSLEER. The J segment lost 0 bases and the V segment lost 1 base, leaving 3 bases of the junction unmatched. CDR3 length: 16 amino acids. This CDR3 is CASSQGTGNSGNTIYF. DNA for the CDR3: TGCGCCAGCAGCCAAGGGACAGGCAACTCTGGAAACACCATATATTTT.

The sample holds one count of this clone. The chain has TRBV5-4 and TRBJ2-7, with 12 bases identical to TRBD2. The CDR3 has 16 residues. Germline values: CDR1 SGHNT, CDR2 YYREEE (reference sequence). Unmatched junction bases numbered 7, after V lost 1 base and J lost 5 bases. DNA for the CDR3: TGTGCCAGCAGCTTGCGCCTAGCGGGGGGGCCAGACGAGCAGTACTTC. It yields the protein CASSLRLAGGPDEQYF.

The chain carries TRBV4-3 and TRBJ2-3, with 10 nucleotides matching TRBD2. CDR3 length: 19 amino acids. Germline V lookup: CDR1 LGHNA, CDR2 YSLEER. J was trimmed by 0 bases and V by 0 bases; bases with no gene match: 9. The CDR3 region has the DNA TGCGCCAGCAGCCAAGATCTTTTCTTAGCGGGGGGCAGCACAGATACGCAGTATTTT. The encoded protein is CASSQDLFLAGGSTDTQYF.

The V and J genes are TRBV28 and TRBJ2-1; 11 bases fit TRBD1. There are 15 residues in the CDR3. The germline CDR1 and CDR2 sequences are MDHEN and SYDVKM. With V trimmed by 2 bases and J by 5 bases, 2 bases remained unmatched. The chain's CDR3 is CASSLRDRGNNEQFF. For the CDR3, the DNA is TGTGCCAGCAGTTTACGGGACAGGGGGAACAATGAGCAGTTCTTC.

This chain uses TRBV30 with TRBJ2-3; weak D call: TRBD1 (5 bases). V dropped 0 bases and J dropped 9 bases, with 7 bases sitting between them. CDR1 is GTSNPN and CDR2 is SVGIG in the germline V gene (reference sequence). This CDR3 region has 11 residues. The CDR3 loop is CAWSVGETQYF. DNA for the CDR3: TGTGCCTGGAGTGTAGGGGAAACGCAGTATTTT.

The chain combines TRBV7-2 with TRBJ2-3; 7 bases are shared with TRBD2. CDR1 is SGHTA and CDR2 is FQGNSA in the germline V gene. The V gene end was trimmed by 3 bases and the J gene end by 4 bases; junction bases not matched to a gene: 7. This CDR3 region has 15 residues. In DNA, the CDR3 is TGTGCCAGCAGCTTCCAAGCGGGGATCGCAGATACGCAGTATTTT. This codes for CASSFQAGIADTQYF.

This clone appeared a single time. The genes are TRBV28 and TRBJ1-2; D not certain. Germline values: CDR1 MDHEN, CDR2 SYDVKM. This CDR3 is built from 13 residues. V was clipped by 3 bases and J by 3 bases, with 8 bases between them. CDR3: CASSLGRYYGYTF. For the CDR3, the DNA is TGTGCCAGCAGTTTGGGCCGCTACTATGGCTACACCTTC.

CDR3: CASSFNAASGDETQYF. CDR3 nucleotide sequence: TGTGCCAGCAGTTTTAATGCGGCTAGCGGGGATGAGACCCAGTACTTC. The V gene is TRBV28, the J gene TRBJ2-5, with 9 bases fitting TRBD2. The germline CDR1 and CDR2 sequences are MDHEN and SYDVKM. V shed 3 bases and J 5 bases; nucleotides not matched to a gene: 10. CDR3 length: 16 amino acids.

The CDR3 sequence: CASSVGTSVSYEQYF. The CDR3 DNA sequence: TGCGCCAGCAGCGTGGGGACTAGCGTCTCCTACGAGCAGTACTTC. The V and J genes are TRBV5-1 and TRBJ2-7; 10 bases match TRBD2. The CDR3 has 15 amino acids. Losses at the gene ends were 4 bases for V and 0 bases for J; bases not matched to a gene: 4. Germline CDR1 is SGHRS and CDR2 is YFSETQ.

The chain has TRBV5-4 and TRBJ1-6, with a tentative D call TRBD1 (6 bases). The CDR3 contains 15 residues. V was pared by 2 bases and J by 7 bases, with 13 bases between. CDR1 and CDR2 from the germline V gene are SGHNT and YYREEE (reference sequence). Here the CDR3 reads CASSFQGMRNSPLHF. The CDR3 DNA sequence: TGTGCCAGCAGCTTTCAGGGGATGAGAAATTCACCCCTCCACTTT.

The rearrangement joins TRBV10-1 to TRBJ2-1, with D perhaps TRBD2 (6 bases). The length of the CDR3 is 11 residues. Germline V CDR1 and CDR2: WNHNN, SYGVQD (reference sequence). The V end lost 10 bases, the J end lost 7 bases, and 11 bases lay between the germline ends. This chain's CDR3 is CAIVRGNEQFF. The CDR3 DNA reads TGCGCCATCGTTCGGGGGAATGAGCAGTTCTTC.

This chain links TRBV7-2 with TRBJ2-7; D unresolved. The V gene's germline CDR1 is SGHTA and CDR2 FQGNSA. The V gene lost 4 bases and the J gene lost 2 bases, with 3 bases spanning the gap. The CDR3 loop spans 11 amino acids. The CDR3 nucleotides are TGTGCCAGCAGCTCCGCCTACGAGCAGTACTTC. Amino acid sequence: CASSSAYEQYF. Full variable domain (remainder filled in from reference TRBV7-2 and TRBJ2-7): GAGVSQSPSNKVTEKGKDVELRCDPISGHTALYWYRQSLGQGLEFLIYFQGNSAPDKSGLPSDRFSAERTGGSVSTLTIQRTQQEDSAVYLCASSSAYEQYFGPGTRLTVT.

This chain connects TRBV21-1 to TRBJ2-5; the DNA was not used to check the table's D call, TRBD1. TRBV21-1 constitutes a pseudogene. This CDR3 contains 17 residues. The CDR3: CASSKKAETKDQETQYF. In DNA form, the CDR3 reads TGTGCCAGCAGCAAGAAGGCAGAGACAAAAGACCAAGAGACCCAGTACTTC.